This T cell receptor (beta chain) was obtained from a study of human CD8 memory T cell subsets. CDR1 and CDR2 from the germline V gene are SEHNR and FQNEAQ (reference sequence). The CDR3 loop spans 14 amino acids. CD8+ T cells were isolated by negative magnetic selection. Study-wide results and caveats: Stem-like memory T cell repertoires barely overlapped those of precursor exhausted T cells. Of all T cell receptor chains, just the beta chains were sequenced in this study.

Investigators built TCR beta libraries using UMI-labeled 5' RACE. TCRdb reprocessed the 5' RACE reads, keeping one entry per CDR3 protein, no DNA. The sample has 12,000 or so distinct CDR3 sequences; the top ten hold about 14%. This clonotype ranks as medium-sized (0.01 to 0.1%) in terms of frequency. The antigen is not known. This rearrangement joins TRBV7-9 to TRBJ2-1; there is no DNA to check the TCRdb D call of TRBD1. This clonotype originated in a human donor in good health. The material sequenced was CD8+ T cells from PBMCs. This CDR3 is CASSLGQSGGEQFF.